The clone carrying this TCR beta chain was observed a single time. During its preparation, the TCRbeta library received unique molecular identifiers. MiXCR, run by TCRdb on the PCR reads, gives a single entry per CDR3 protein. The profile shows over 400,000 distinct CDR3 sequences, roughly 43% of them singletons. The sample belongs to a study of T-cell reconstitution after alpha-beta-depleted transplantation in children. The CDR3 length is 12 residues. Germline lookup yields CDR1 SGHKS and CDR2 YYEKEE (reference sequence). Trimming pared 7 bases from V and 2 bases from J, leaving 8 bases between. The receptor comes from a girl aged 2 to 9 with aplastic anemia, due to receive a stem cell transplant. The chain employs TRBV5-5 and TRBJ2-3, with D perhaps matching TRBD1 (6 bases). This material consisted of PBMCs, taken before TCRalphabeta/CD19-depleted stem cell transplant. In DNA form, the CDR3 reads TGTGCCAGCCGGGACAACACAGATACGCAGTATTTT. Its translation is CASRDNTDTQYF. Supplemented by reference TRBV5-5 and TRBJ2-3, the full variable domain reads DAGVTQSPTHLIKTRGQQVTLRCSPISGHKSVSWYQQVLGQGPQFIFQYYEKEERGRGNFPDRFSARQFPNYSSELNVNALLLGDSALYLCASRDNTDTQYFGPGTRLTVL.